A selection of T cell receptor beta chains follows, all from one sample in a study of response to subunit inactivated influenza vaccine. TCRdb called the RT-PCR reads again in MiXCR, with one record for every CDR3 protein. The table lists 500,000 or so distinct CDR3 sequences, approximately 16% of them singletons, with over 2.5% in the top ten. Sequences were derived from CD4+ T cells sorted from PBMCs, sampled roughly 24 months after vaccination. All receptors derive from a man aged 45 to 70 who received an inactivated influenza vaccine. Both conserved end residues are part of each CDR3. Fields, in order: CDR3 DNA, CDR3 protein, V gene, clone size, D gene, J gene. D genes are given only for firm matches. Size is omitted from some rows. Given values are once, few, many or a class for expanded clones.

TGTGCCATCAGTGAGTCGCGGGAGGGATACAATGAGCAGTTCTTC CAISESREGYNEQFF TRBV10-3 NA TRBD2 TRBJ2-1
TGTGCCAGCAGACCGGGACTAGCGAACGATGAGCAGTTCTTC CASRPGLANDEQFF TRBV6-1 many TRBD2 TRBJ2-1
TGTGCCACCACCCCCAGGACAGGGTCCTACGAGCAGTACTTC CATTPRTGSYEQYF TRBV10-3 few TRBD1 TRBJ2-7
TGTGCCACACAGGGGGAGAGGAATGAAAAACTGTTTTTT CATQGERNEKLFF TRBV24-1 NA TRBD1 TRBJ1-4
TGTGCCAGCAGCTTAGATCTAGCGGGGGCACGCCAGGAGCAGTTCTTC CASSLDLAGARQEQFF TRBV11-2 NA TRBD2 TRBJ2-1
TGCAGCGTGATGCCGGGACAGGGCTATGGCTACACCTTC CSVMPGQGYGYTF TRBV29-1 many TRBD1 TRBJ1-2
TGTGCCACCGGCAGACTTTGGACGGACCAAAATGAAAAACTGTTTTTT CATGRLWTDQNEKLFF TRBV10-3 NA NA TRBJ1-4
TGTGCCAGCAGCTCCGGGACAGTTAAAGCTTTCTTT CASSSGTVKAFF TRBV7-6 few TRBD1 TRBJ1-1
TGTGCCATCAGTGAGTCCTCGTCAACCCGAGAGACCCAGTACTTC CAISESSSTRETQYF TRBV10-3 few NA TRBJ2-5
TGTGCCAGCAGCACTCATAGCAATCAGCCCCAGCATTTT CASSTHSNQPQHF TRBV3-1 NA NA TRBJ1-5
TGTGCCAGCAGAGAGGGTAATAGTCGCGAGCAGTACTTC CASREGNSREQYF TRBV28 NA NA TRBJ2-7
TGCAGCGTTGGTAGGCAGGACCTCAACACCGGGGAGCTGTTTTTT CSVGRQDLNTGELFF TRBV29-1 few NA TRBJ2-2
TGTGCCAGCAGCCTAACGCGAGGAAACACTGAAGCTTTCTTT CASSLTRGNTEAFF TRBV14 NA NA TRBJ1-1
TGCGCCAGCAGCTTGAGGGGTCCCCACTCCTACGAGCAGTACTTC CASSLRGPHSYEQYF TRBV5-1 NA NA TRBJ2-7
TGTGCCAGCAGTGAAGGGACCAAGGGGAACATTCAGTACTTC CASSEGTKGNIQYF TRBV28 NA NA TRBJ2-4
TGCAGTGCTAGAGATTCTAAGAGAATCTATGGCTACACCTTC CSARDSKRIYGYTF TRBV20-1 NA NA TRBJ1-2
TGCGCCAGCAGCCCCTTTCTCACCGACAGGGGCGATGATGGCATTCAGTACTTC CASSPFLTDRGDDGIQYF TRBV4-1 NA TRBD1 TRBJ2-4
TGTGCCACCAGCAGAGATCCAGGACAAATCAATCAGCCCCAGCATTTT CATSRDPGQINQPQHF TRBV15 few NA TRBJ1-5
TGTGCCAGCAGCTTAAAGCGTGGGACCCAGTACTTC CASSLKRGTQYF TRBV7-2 few NA TRBJ2-5
TGCGCCAGCACTATGACAGGGGGCGATGAAAAACTGTTTTTT CASTMTGGDEKLFF TRBV5-1 NA TRBD1 TRBJ1-4
TGTGCCACCAGTGACCTGCGACGGCAGGGGAGCTCCTACGAGCAGTACTTC CATSDLRRQGSSYEQYF TRBV24-1 few NA TRBJ2-7
TGCGCCAGCAGCCAACCGGGTGGACTAGCGTTCGGAAGGGGCACAGATACGCAGTATTTT CASSQPGGLAFGRGTDTQYF TRBV4-1 many TRBD2 TRBJ2-3
TGTGCCAGCAGCCAAGTTGGGACAGGGTATGAAAAACTGTTTTTT CASSQVGTGYEKLFF TRBV14 few TRBD1 TRBJ1-4
TGCGCCAGCAGCGATGGACAGGGCTACGAGCAGTACTTC CASSDGQGYEQYF TRBV5-1 NA TRBD1 TRBJ2-7
TGTGCCAGCAGTTACTCAGGGGTGAGAGCAGATACGCAGTATTTT CASSYSGVRADTQYF TRBV6-5 once NA TRBJ2-3
TGCAGTGCTAGACGGGGGAAGATGAATTCACCCCTCCACTTT CSARRGKMNSPLHF TRBV20-1 NA NA TRBJ1-6
TGCGCCAGCAGCCAAGATCTAATGAATGAGCAGTTCTTC CASSQDLMNEQFF TRBV4-3 NA NA TRBJ2-1
TGTGCCAGCAGCTTATCGGAGGGGGGTCCTAGCACAGATACGCAGTATTTT CASSLSEGGPSTDTQYF TRBV11-1 NA NA TRBJ2-3
TGCAGCGCTGGGGACAGACAGACGCAGTATTTT CSAGDRQTQYF TRBV29-1 few TRBD1 TRBJ2-3
TGTGCCAGCAGTTTATACGGGGGCTCCTACGAGCAGTACTTC CASSLYGGSYEQYF TRBV28 few NA TRBJ2-7
TGCAGTGCTAGAGATCCGCGACTAGCGGGAGTAGCCAAAAACATTCAGTACTTC CSARDPRLAGVAKNIQYF TRBV20-1 NA TRBD2 TRBJ2-4
TGTGCCAGCAGTACCGGGACTAGCGGGAGTACGGTGCCGCAGTTCTTC CASSTGTSGSTVPQFF TRBV28 NA TRBD2 TRBJ2-1
TGCGCCAGCAGCCAAGAGTTGGGACAGCGATCGAGGTCCAAAAACATTCAGTACTTC CASSQELGQRSRSKNIQYF TRBV4-1 few TRBD1 TRBJ2-4
TGTGCCAGCAGCCATACCGGGGAGGGCGAAAAACTGTTTTTT CASSHTGEGEKLFF TRBV3-1 once NA TRBJ1-4
TGCAGTGCTCTTGGGGAAGGCTATGGCTACACCTTC CSALGEGYGYTF TRBV20-1 NA NA TRBJ1-2
TGTGCCTGGAGTGTTCATGCGGACACTGAAGCTTTCTTT CAWSVHADTEAFF TRBV30 NA NA TRBJ1-1
TGCAGCGTCGCCGGACTAGCGGGAGGGCCGGGGGCCCGGGGTTACGAGCAGTACTTC CSVAGLAGGPGARGYEQYF TRBV29-1 few TRBD2 TRBJ2-7
TGTGCCAGCAGCTTAGGAGGGTCGCAGTCCTACGAGCAGTACTTC CASSLGGSQSYEQYF TRBV7-2 few NA TRBJ2-7
TGCAGCGTTGAGGGATGGGGTGGAACTGAAGCTTTCTTT CSVEGWGGTEAFF TRBV29-1 few NA TRBJ1-1
TGCGCCAGCAGCCGTAGCGGGAGAGCTTCCCATGAGCAGTTCTTC CASSRSGRASHEQFF TRBV4-3 many TRBD2 TRBJ2-1
TGTGCCAGCAGCCGTACTAGCGGGAGAAACGAGCAGTACTTC CASSRTSGRNEQYF TRBV6-2/TRBV6-3 NA TRBD2 TRBJ2-7
TGTGCCAGCAGCGGACGAGGACAGGGGGGGACTAGCGGGAGGTACGAGCAGTACTTC CASSGRGQGGTSGRYEQYF TRBV3-1 NA TRBD2 TRBJ2-7
TGTGCCAGCAGTTTAGGGTTAGGCGATCAGCCCCAGCATTTT CASSLGLGDQPQHF TRBV28 few NA TRBJ1-5
TGTGCCAGCAGCTCCCTTCTAGCGGGGAGCTACAATGAGCAGTTCTTC CASSSLLAGSYNEQFF TRBV6-1 many TRBD2 TRBJ2-1
TGCAGTGCTAGAGATCCCGGGACAGGGAATCAGCCCCAGCATTTT CSARDPGTGNQPQHF TRBV20-1 few TRBD1 TRBJ1-5
TGTGCCAGCACCCGCCTAAGCGGGACTAGAGCCTACGAGCAGTACTTC CASTRLSGTRAYEQYF TRBV7-9 NA TRBD2 TRBJ2-7
TGTGCCAGCAGTGAAGGTTGGGACAGGGGAAAACTGTTTTTT CASSEGWDRGKLFF TRBV6-1 NA TRBD1 TRBJ1-4
TGTGCCAGCAGTAAGGACAGGTCCTACGAGCAGTACTTC CASSKDRSYEQYF TRBV6-6 few TRBD1 TRBJ2-7
TGTGCCAGCAGTCCGATGACTAGCGGGGAGACCCAGTACTTC CASSPMTSGETQYF TRBV2 few TRBD2 TRBJ2-5
TGCAGCGTTGAATTGGCTAGCGGAAGCACAGATACGCAGTATTTT CSVELASGSTDTQYF TRBV29-1 few TRBD2 TRBJ2-3
TGTGCCAGCCTCCCCCAGGACATGCCCTACGAGCAGTACTTC CASLPQDMPYEQYF TRBV28 few NA TRBJ2-7
TGTGCCAGCAGACGCGCAAACTATGGCTACACCTTC CASRRANYGYTF TRBV3-1 many NA TRBJ1-2
TGTGCCAGCAGCAGGGGGACTAGCGGGGGGTTTACCTCCTACAATGAGCAGTTCTTC CASSRGTSGGFTSYNEQFF TRBV7-8 NA TRBD2 TRBJ2-1
TGTGCCAGCAGCTCCCGGGACACAAACACTGAAGCTTTCTTT CASSSRDTNTEAFF TRBV3-1 NA NA TRBJ1-1
TGTGCCAGCAGCCGGCTTCCAAGCACAGATACGCAGTATTTT CASSRLPSTDTQYF TRBV3-1 few NA TRBJ2-3
TGTGCCAGCAGCCCTCGCCCGGGTAGCGGGAGCTTGGGCAGGTCCTACGAGCAGTACTTC CASSPRPGSGSLGRSYEQYF TRBV4-2 NA TRBD2 TRBJ2-7
TGTGCCAGCAGCCAAGTCCGGATGGGCGAGCAGTACTTC CASSQVRMGEQYF TRBV14 many NA TRBJ2-7
TGTGCCATCAGTGACCACAGGGGTGGCTACGAGCAGTACTTC CAISDHRGGYEQYF TRBV10-3 few TRBD1 TRBJ2-7
TGTGCCAGCAGCACCTTAGCGGGTTCCTACGAGCAGTACTTC CASSTLAGSYEQYF TRBV7-2 NA TRBD2 TRBJ2-7
TGTGCCAGCAGTGAACCGGGACTGGGTCAAGAGACCCAGTACTTC CASSEPGLGQETQYF TRBV6-1 NA NA TRBJ2-5